Sequencing of this T cell receptor (beta chain) was carried out in a study of blood T cell repertoires in COVID-19. Whole-study context: The United States, Italy and Spain were the sources of the acute and convalescent COVID-19 samples. T cells, B-cell-depleted T cells, or PBMCs supplied cDNA or gDNA.

The CDR3 runs to 15 residues. Germline CDR1 and CDR2: KGHDR and SFDVKD. V shed 2 bases and J shed 0 bases, with 10 bases lying between them. How the authors handled the data: Estimates of nucleated cell counts were drawn from the amplification of reference gene primers. Assay used: immunoSEQ multiplex PCR; TCRdb lists only in-frame clones, some missing. Clone size and V and J calls were adopted from that table, with D and trimming inferred from the DNA. Of some 150,000 clones in the sample, 79% were seen once. J is TRBJ2-7 and V is TRBV24-1, with D possibly TRBD2 on 6 matching bases. The TCR comes from a man in his fifties with active or convalescent COVID-19. Source material: peripheral blood. The CDR3 coding sequence is TGTGCCACCAGTGATTCCGGGACTTCCTCCTACGAGCAGTACTTC. It is translated as CATSDSGTSSYEQYF.